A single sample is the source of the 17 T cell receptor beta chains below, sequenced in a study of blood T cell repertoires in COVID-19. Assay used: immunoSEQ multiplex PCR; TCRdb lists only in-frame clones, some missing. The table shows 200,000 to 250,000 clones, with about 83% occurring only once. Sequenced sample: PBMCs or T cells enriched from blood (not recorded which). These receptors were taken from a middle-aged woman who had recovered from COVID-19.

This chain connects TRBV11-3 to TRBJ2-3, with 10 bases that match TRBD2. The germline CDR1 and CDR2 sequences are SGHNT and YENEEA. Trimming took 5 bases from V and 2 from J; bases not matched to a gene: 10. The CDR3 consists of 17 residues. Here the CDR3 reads CASSPQRLAGATDTQYF. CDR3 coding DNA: TGTGCCAGCAGCCCCCAACGGCTAGCGGGAGCCACAGATACGCAGTATTTT.

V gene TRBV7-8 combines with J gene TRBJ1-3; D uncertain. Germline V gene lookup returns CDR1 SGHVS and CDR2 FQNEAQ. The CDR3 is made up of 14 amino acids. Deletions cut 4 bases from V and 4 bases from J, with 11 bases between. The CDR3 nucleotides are TGTGCCAGCAGCTCCCAGGCTCGGGGAAACACCATATATTTT. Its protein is CASSSQARGNTIYF.

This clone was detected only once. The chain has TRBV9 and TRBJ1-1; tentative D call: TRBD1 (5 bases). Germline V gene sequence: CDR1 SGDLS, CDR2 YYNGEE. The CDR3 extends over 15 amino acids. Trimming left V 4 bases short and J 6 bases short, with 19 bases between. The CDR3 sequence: CASSLGGPGNPEAFF. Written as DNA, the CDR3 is TGTGCCAGCAGCTTGGGCGGACCAGGGAATCCTGAAGCTTTCTTT.

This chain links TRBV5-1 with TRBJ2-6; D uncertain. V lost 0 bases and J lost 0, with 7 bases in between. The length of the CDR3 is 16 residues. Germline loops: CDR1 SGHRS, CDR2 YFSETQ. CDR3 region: CASSLGGLSGANVLTF. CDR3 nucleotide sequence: TGCGCCAGCAGCTTGGGCGGCCTCTCTGGGGCCAACGTCCTGACTTTC.

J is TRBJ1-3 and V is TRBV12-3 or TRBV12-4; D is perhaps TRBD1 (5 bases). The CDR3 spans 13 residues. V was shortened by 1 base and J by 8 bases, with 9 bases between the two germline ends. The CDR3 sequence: CASSLGRVDTIYF. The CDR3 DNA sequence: TGTGCCAGCAGTTTAGGCAGGGTGGACACCATATATTTT.

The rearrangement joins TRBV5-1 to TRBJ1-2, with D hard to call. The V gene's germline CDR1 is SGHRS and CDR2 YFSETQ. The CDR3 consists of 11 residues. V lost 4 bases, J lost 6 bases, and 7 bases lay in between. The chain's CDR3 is CASSERDGYTF. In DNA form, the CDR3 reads TGCGCCAGCAGCGAGCGGGATGGCTACACCTTC.

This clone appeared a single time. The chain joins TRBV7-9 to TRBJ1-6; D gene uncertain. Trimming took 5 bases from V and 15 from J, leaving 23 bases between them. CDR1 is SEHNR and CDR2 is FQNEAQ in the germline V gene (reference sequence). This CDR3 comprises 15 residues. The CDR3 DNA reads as TGTGCCAGCAGCCCCCGGGGAGGGATAATGAATGTCCTCCACTTT. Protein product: CASSPRGGIMNVLHF.

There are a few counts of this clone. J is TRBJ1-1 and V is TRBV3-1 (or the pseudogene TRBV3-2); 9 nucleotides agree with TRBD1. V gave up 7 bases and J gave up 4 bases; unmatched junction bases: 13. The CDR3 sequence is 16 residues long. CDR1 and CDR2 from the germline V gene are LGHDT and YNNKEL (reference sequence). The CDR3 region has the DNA TGTGCCAGCACCCCGGGGTTGGGACAGGGTACCACTGAAGCTTTCTTT. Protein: CASTPGLGQGTTEAFF.

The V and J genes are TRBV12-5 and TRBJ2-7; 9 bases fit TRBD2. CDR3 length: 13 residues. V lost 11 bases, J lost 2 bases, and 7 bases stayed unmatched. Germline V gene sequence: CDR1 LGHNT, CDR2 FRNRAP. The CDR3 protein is CAVRAGGTYEQYV. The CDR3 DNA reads TGTGCTGTCCGAGCGGGAGGCACCTACGAGCAGTACGTC.

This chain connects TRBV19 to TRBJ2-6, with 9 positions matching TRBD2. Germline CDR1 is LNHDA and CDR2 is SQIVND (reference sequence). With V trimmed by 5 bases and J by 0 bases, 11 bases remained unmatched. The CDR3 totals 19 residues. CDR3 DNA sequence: TGTGCCAGTAGTGCGTTAAGACTAGCGGAAGGCTCTGGGGCCAACGTCCTGACTTTC. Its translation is CASSALRLAEGSGANVLTF.

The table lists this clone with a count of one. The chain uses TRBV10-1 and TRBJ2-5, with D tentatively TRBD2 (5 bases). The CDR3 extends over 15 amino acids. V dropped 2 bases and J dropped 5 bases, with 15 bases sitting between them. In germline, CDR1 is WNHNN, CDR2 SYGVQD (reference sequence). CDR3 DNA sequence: TGCGCCAGCAGTGAGGTTATAGCGCCCGGCGAGACCCAGTACTTC. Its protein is CASSEVIAPGETQYF.

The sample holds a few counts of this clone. The CDR3 region is CASTPGRVGGTIYF. The DNA of the CDR3 is TGTGCCAGCACTCCCGGCAGGGTCGGTGGCACCATATATTTT. The chain joins TRBV6-5 to TRBJ1-3, with D possibly TRBD1 on 5 matching bases. The CDR3 extends over 14 amino acids. CDR1 and CDR2 (germline): MNHEY, SVGAGI. V was trimmed by 7 bases and J by 9 bases, leaving 19 bases between them.

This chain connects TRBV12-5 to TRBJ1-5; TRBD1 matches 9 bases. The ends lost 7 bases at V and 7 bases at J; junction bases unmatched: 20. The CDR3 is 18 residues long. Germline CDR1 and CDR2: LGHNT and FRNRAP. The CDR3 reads CASARETGGETLRQPQHF. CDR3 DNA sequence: TGTGCTAGTGCTCGAGAAACAGGGGGCGAAACCTTACGGCAGCCCCAGCATTTT.

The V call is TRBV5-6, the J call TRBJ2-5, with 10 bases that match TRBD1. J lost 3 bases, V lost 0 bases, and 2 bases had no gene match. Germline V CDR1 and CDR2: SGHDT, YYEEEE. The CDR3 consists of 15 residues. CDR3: CASSLGGTGEETQYF. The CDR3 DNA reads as TGTGCCAGCAGCTTGGGCGGGACAGGGGAAGAGACCCAGTACTTC.

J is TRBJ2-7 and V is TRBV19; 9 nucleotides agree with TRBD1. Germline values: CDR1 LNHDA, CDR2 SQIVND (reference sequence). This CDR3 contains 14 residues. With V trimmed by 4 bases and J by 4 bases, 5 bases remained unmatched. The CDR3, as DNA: TGTGCCAGTAGTAGTGGGACAGGGCAGTACGAGCAGTACGTC. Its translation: CASSSGTGQYEQYV.

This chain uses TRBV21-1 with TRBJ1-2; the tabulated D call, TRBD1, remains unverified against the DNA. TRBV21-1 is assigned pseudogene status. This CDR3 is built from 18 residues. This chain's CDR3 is CASPGPHGRRLANYGYTF. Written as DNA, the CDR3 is TGTGCCAGCCCAGGCCCCCACGGTCGCCGGTTGGCTAACTATGGCTACACCTTC.

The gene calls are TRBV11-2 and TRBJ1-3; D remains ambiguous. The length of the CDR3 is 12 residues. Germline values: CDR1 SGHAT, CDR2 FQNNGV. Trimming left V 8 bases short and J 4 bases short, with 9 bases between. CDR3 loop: CASSNNGNTIYF. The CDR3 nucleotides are TGTGCCAGCTCTAATAACGGAAACACCATATATTTT.